Listed below are T cell receptor beta chains from one sample, sequenced in a study of spatial heterogeneity in lung cancer. TCRdb processed the 5' RACE reads anew with MiXCR; each CDR3 protein has one entry. The sample consists of around 98,000 distinct CDR3 sequences, roughly 19% of them appearing once. Here the sequenced sample was PBMCs, taken at follow-up. These receptor sequences come from a male donor with early-stage non-small cell lung cancer. CDR3s leave out the opening cysteine and the closing phenylalanine or tryptophan.

TRBJ2-5	TRBV5-1	ASSLAGEGRETQY
TRBJ2-3	TRBV4-3	ASSQILEGGGQY
TRBJ2-7	TRBV3-1	ASSQADYEQY
TRBJ2-3	TRBV7-2	ASSLGGASTDTQY
TRBJ1-1	TRBV6-5	ASREQVLNTEAF
TRBJ2-1	TRBV4-1	ASSPAPRQGGEQF
TRBJ2-1	TRBV5-1	ASSLLVTSGSSGEQF
TRBJ2-7	TRBV6-2/TRBV6-3	ASSLTSGRSSQY
TRBJ2-5	TRBV7-2	ASSSRVAGAPGQETQY
TRBJ2-1	TRBV10-1	ASSESSGRASYNEQF
TRBJ2-5	TRBV12-3/TRBV12-4	ASGLRFRSQTQY
TRBJ2-1	TRBV3-1	ASSGRRLGQF
TRBJ2-2	TRBV19	AIGALNTGELF
TRBJ2-1	TRBV6-1	ASSADPNWGQF
TRBJ2-1	TRBV19	ASSPTRTSGQYNEQF
TRBJ2-2	TRBV2	ASSEGFTGELF
TRBJ2-3	TRBV23-1	ASSQPTSGGSTDTQY
TRBJ2-1	TRBV12-3/TRBV12-4	ASSFQLEQF